This TCR beta chain was recovered during a study of T cells in Graves' hyperthyroidism and ophthalmopathy. Findings and caveats of the study: Blood samples included most of the expanded thyroid clonotypes exceeding 0.001.

This clonotype has a handful of counts. No antigen is known for it. The trim removed 0 bases at V and 11 bases at J, leaving 12 bases unmatched. The length of the CDR3 is 15 residues. Germline V gene lookup returns CDR1 LNHNV and CDR2 YYDKDF (reference sequence). RNA transcripts gave rise to amplified TCR beta CDR3 regions. When the TCR CDR3 underwent first-round RT-PCR, the HTBI primer set was used. MiXCR, run by TCRdb on the multiplex PCR reads, gives a single entry per CDR3 protein. The sample includes around 190,000 distinct CDR3 sequences, less than 20% seen only once; the top ten take roughly 49%. Those with hyperthyroidism were 18 to 65 years old, newly diagnosed, and ill for under 2 months. PBMCs were collected from an approximately 9.3 ml volume of fresh peripheral blood.

The chain links TRBV15 to TRBJ1-1, with 7 bases identical to TRBD1. The TCR was taken from a woman aged 50 to 60 with Graves' hyperthyroidism. Sequencing was carried out using blood. The CDR3 DNA is TGTGCCACCAGCAGAGATAGCGGGACAGCCCTTCGCGCTTTCTTT. Translating it yields CATSRDSGTALRAFF.